These T cell receptor beta chains were read from a single sample in a study of T cell repertoires in cytomegalovirus infection. TCRdb ran MiXCR on the reads and lists one entry per CDR3 protein. The table has 560,000 or so distinct CDR3 sequences, approximately 15% seen once. Sequencing input: CD8+ T cells from PBMCs. These receptors originate from a human donor in good health (CMV status not recorded). Some clones in this sample may be carry-over from other donors' samples. The CDR3 runs from the conserved cysteine through the conserved F or W. The order of the fields is V gene, clone size, D gene, J gene, CDR3 protein, CDR3 DNA. A D gene is named only where the DNA matches it firmly. The size field is filled for only some rows; it gives once, few, many or a size class.

>TRBV5-8|NA|TRBD1|TRBJ1-2
CASSLGGGVNYGYTF
TGTGCCAGCAGCTTGGGAGGGGGCGTTAACTATGGCTACACCTTC
>TRBV25-1|few|NA|TRBJ1-2
CASSERYLAGPNYGYTF
TGTGCCAGCAGTGAACGATATTTGGCAGGCCCAAACTATGGCTACACCTTC
>TRBV7-9|few|NA|TRBJ2-7
CASSPADGRSEQYF
TGTGCCAGCAGCCCTGCGGACGGACGCTCCGAGCAGTACTTC
>TRBV20-1|few|TRBD2|TRBJ2-5
CSASPRGGSESPETQYF
TGCAGTGCTAGCCCCCGGGGGGGGAGTGAATCCCCAGAGACCCAGTACTTC
>TRBV12-3/TRBV12-4|many|TRBD1|TRBJ2-3
CASSLGGTGGKDTQYF
TGTGCCAGCAGTTTAGGTGGGACAGGGGGCAAAGATACGCAGTATTTT
>TRBV5-6|few|NA|TRBJ2-1
CASSLAMAGYEQFF
TGTGCCAGCAGCTTGGCCATGGCGGGGTATGAGCAGTTCTTC
>TRBV24-1|NA|TRBD2|TRBJ2-3
CATSDSGLAGVRDTQYF
TGTGCCACCAGTGATTCGGGACTAGCGGGAGTCCGAGATACGCAGTATTTT
>TRBV27|few|TRBD1|TRBJ1-3
CASAEDRPPGNTIYF
TGTGCCAGCGCTGAGGACAGGCCTCCTGGAAACACCATATATTTT
>TRBV5-5|many|TRBD1|TRBJ2-2
CASSGTGDTGELFF
TGTGCCAGCAGCGGGACAGGGGACACCGGGGAGCTGTTTTTT
>TRBV5-4|NA|TRBD2|TRBJ2-3
CASGKTSVSSTDTQYF
TGTGCCAGCGGAAAAACTAGCGTCTCTAGCACAGATACGCAGTATTTT
>TRBV6-4|many|TRBD2|TRBJ2-3
CASSAQAGGTDTQYF
TGTGCCAGCAGTGCACAAGCGGGGGGGACAGATACGCAGTATTTT
>TRBV19|NA|TRBD1|TRBJ1-1
CASSTAPGQRTLNTEAFF
TGTGCCAGTAGTACGGCCCCGGGACAGAGGACCTTGAACACTGAAGCTTTCTTT
>TRBV4-2|NA|NA|TRBJ1-1
CASSQVLDANTEAFF
TGTGCCAGCAGCCAAGTATTGGACGCGAACACTGAAGCTTTCTTT
>TRBV27|NA|NA|TRBJ2-2
CASSQGIANTGELFF
TGTGCCAGCAGTCAAGGGATCGCGAACACCGGGGAGCTGTTTTTT
>TRBV20-1|NA|NA|TRBJ2-7
CSASLQGDDEQYF
TGCAGTGCTAGCCTGCAGGGAGATGACGAGCAGTACTTC
>TRBV11-2|many|TRBD1|TRBJ1-1
CASSLWGRGTNTEAFF
TGTGCCAGCAGCTTATGGGGCAGGGGGACGAACACTGAAGCTTTCTTT
>TRBV19|many|NA|TRBJ2-1
CASSIKGRRGNEQFF
TGTGCCAGTAGTATTAAGGGGCGGCGTGGCAATGAGCAGTTCTTC
>TRBV6-1|many|NA|TRBJ2-7
CASSEGRGSYEQYF
TGTGCCAGCAGTGAAGGACGGGGCTCCTACGAGCAGTACTTC
>TRBV6-5|many|TRBD1|TRBJ2-5
CASSYAWTGVGETQYF
TGTGCCAGCAGTTACGCCTGGACAGGGGTTGGGGAGACCCAGTACTTC
>TRBV4-2|NA|TRBD2|TRBJ2-7
CASGGTSGSYEQYF
TGTGCCAGCGGCGGGACTAGCGGCTCCTACGAGCAGTACTTC
>TRBV3-1|few|NA|TRBJ2-1
CASSGLGEGAINEQFF
TGTGCCAGCAGCGGCCTAGGCGAGGGAGCAATAAATGAGCAGTTCTTC
>TRBV28|NA|TRBD2|TRBJ2-1
CASSPSLGLAEYNEQFF
TGTGCCAGCAGCCCCTCCCTCGGTCTAGCGGAGTACAATGAGCAGTTCTTC
>TRBV3-1|NA|TRBD2|TRBJ2-7
CASSPRLAGGPFGEQYF
TGTGCCAGCAGCCCCAGATTAGCGGGAGGACCCTTCGGAGAGCAGTACTTC
>TRBV5-1|few|TRBD1|TRBJ2-7
CASSLAGQGLGYEQYF
TGCGCCAGCAGCTTGGCCGGACAGGGCCTAGGGTACGAGCAGTACTTC
>TRBV7-9|many|NA|TRBJ1-1
CASSQAGGIFEAFF
TGTGCCAGCAGTCAGGCGGGGGGGATCTTTGAAGCTTTCTTT
>TRBV5-5|NA|NA|TRBJ1-2
CASSRGLRHGYTF
TGTGCCAGCAGCAGGGGCCTTCGGCATGGCTACACCTTC
>TRBV7-2|many|NA|TRBJ2-4
CASSSHLTATAKNIQYF
TGTGCCAGCAGCTCCCACTTGACAGCAACGGCTAAAAACATTCAGTACTTC
>TRBV6-2/TRBV6-3|few|NA|TRBJ1-1
CASSYGWRGTEAFF
TGTGCCAGCAGTTACGGGTGGCGGGGGACTGAAGCTTTCTTT
>TRBV7-8|many|TRBD1|TRBJ2-5
CASSFRDSRSETQYF
TGTGCCAGCAGCTTCCGGGACAGTCGGTCGGAGACCCAGTACTTC
>TRBV11-2|many|NA|TRBJ1-1
CASSIGTVNTEAFF
TGTGCCAGCAGCATCGGAACGGTGAACACTGAAGCTTTCTTT
>TRBV28|many|TRBD2|TRBJ2-1
CASSSRLAGGTNNEQFF
TGTGCCAGCAGTTCTCGACTAGCGGGAGGTACCAACAATGAGCAGTTCTTC
>TRBV6-1|NA|TRBD1|TRBJ1-2
CASSADRGEGGYGYTF
TGTGCCAGCAGTGCCGACAGGGGTGAAGGAGGCTATGGCTACACCTTC
>TRBV7-2|many|TRBD1|TRBJ1-5
CASSLDRGGNQPQHF
TGTGCCAGCAGCTTAGACAGGGGTGGTAATCAGCCCCAGCATTTT
>TRBV6-2/TRBV6-3|once|NA|TRBJ2-5
CTSSYEEGFRTDQETQYF
TGTACCAGCAGTTACGAGGAGGGGTTCCGGACTGATCAAGAGACCCAGTACTTC
>TRBV20-1|NA|TRBD1|TRBJ1-3
CSARDWTGALSGNTIYF
TGCAGTGCTAGAGATTGGACAGGGGCCCTCTCTGGAAACACCATATATTTT
>TRBV7-2|many|TRBD2|TRBJ2-1
CASTLPGLAYNEQFF
TGTGCCAGCACCTTACCAGGACTAGCCTACAATGAGCAGTTCTTC
>TRBV7-9|many|TRBD1|TRBJ1-2
CASSYPGQGESMYGYTF
TGTGCCAGCAGCTATCCGGGACAGGGAGAGTCTATGTATGGCTACACCTTC
>TRBV6-5|NA|TRBD1|TRBJ1-1
CASSYTGGWNTEAFF
TGTGCCAGCAGTTACACAGGGGGTTGGAACACTGAAGCTTTCTTT
>TRBV13|once|TRBD2|TRBJ2-7
CASSSTGLAGVNEQYF
TGTGCCAGCAGCTCAACCGGACTAGCGGGAGTAAACGAGCAGTACTTC
>TRBV7-9|many|NA|TRBJ1-1
CASSRKAEAFF
TGTGCCAGCAGCAGGAAGGCTGAAGCTTTCTTT
>TRBV15|NA|TRBD1|TRBJ1-1
CATSVRGQDTEAFF
TGTGCCACCAGCGTTAGGGGGCAGGACACTGAAGCTTTCTTT